These T cell receptor beta chains were read from a single sample in a study of T cell responses to AZD1222 COVID-19 vaccine. The protocol was immunoSEQ multiplex PCR, while the TCRdb copy is restricted to in-frame clones and leaves out a portion. Of roughly 140,000 clones in the sample, about nine tenths are singletons; the top ten hold 1.8%. This sample comprised peripheral blood, obtained on day 0 of AZD1222 vaccination. All receptors derive from an adult in good health. The CDR3 runs from the conserved cysteine through the conserved F or W. Fields, in order: J gene, clone size, V gene, D gene, CDR3 DNA, CDR3 protein. A D gene is named only where the DNA matches it firmly. Size is omitted from some rows. Given values are once, few, many or a class for expanded clones.

TRBJ1-5,once,TRBV28,.,TGTGCCAGCAGTCCCCTCATGCGGGGGAGTAGGGATCAGCCCCAGCATTTT,CASSPLMRGSRDQPQHF
TRBJ2-1,.,TRBV27,.,TGTGCCAGCAGTTCAAGCTCCTACAATGAGCAGTTCTTC,CASSSSSYNEQFF
TRBJ2-1,.,TRBV28,TRBD2,TGTGCCAGCAGTTTAAATCTAGCGGGCTCCTACAATGAGCAGTTCTTC,CASSLNLAGSYNEQFF
TRBJ1-6,few,TRBV7-8,.,TGTGCCAGCAGCTTACTCCCGCAGGGGAATTCACCCCTCCACTTT,CASSLLPQGNSPLHF
TRBJ2-7,.,TRBV5-4,.,TGTGCCAGCAGCTTGGTCGGGACACCCTACGAGCAGTACTTC,CASSLVGTPYEQYF
TRBJ2-1,.,TRBV10-3,TRBD1,TGTGCCATCAGCCCTTTAGACAGGGTTGGTATCAATGAGCAGTTCTTC,CAISPLDRVGINEQFF
TRBJ2-3,.,TRBV18,.,TGTGCCAGCTCAGATACGGGACCGGTAAACACAGATACGCAGTATTTT,CASSDTGPVNTDTQYF
TRBJ2-7,.,TRBV5-6,TRBD2,TGTGCCAGCAGCCCGGGACTAGCGGGAGTAACGAAAAGCTACGAGCAGTACTTC,CASSPGLAGVTKSYEQYF
TRBJ1-5,.,TRBV4-1,TRBD1,TGCGCCAGCAGCCTTGGACAGGGTGATCAGCCCCAGCATTTT,CASSLGQGDQPQHF
TRBJ2-4,.,TRBV19,.,TGTGCCAGTAGTATTGGCCCGCCAGAACGTGGAAACATTCAGTACTTC,CASSIGPPERGNIQYF
TRBJ2-2,few,TRBV24-1,.,TGTGCCACCAGTGATTTGCAGAGGGGTTTGTTGAACACCGGGGAGCTGTTTTTT,CATSDLQRGLLNTGELFF
TRBJ2-3,.,TRBV2,TRBD2,TGTGCCAGCAGTGAATTTCGTAGCGGGAGTGTTCTGACAGATACGCAGTATTTT,CASSEFRSGSVLTDTQYF
TRBJ1-1,.,TRBV12-3/TRBV12-4,.,TGTGCCAGCAGCCCGCTAAGTTCAGGGGAAGCTTTCTTT,CASSPLSSGEAFF
TRBJ2-7,.,TRBV5-1,TRBD1,TGCGCCAGCAGCTTGTCCGGACAGGGGATCTACGAGCAGTACTTC,CASSLSGQGIYEQYF